This entry describes one TCR beta chain. The data derive from a study of blood T cell repertoires in COVID-19. Overall study: Some COVID-19 samples were acute and others convalescent; all came from the United States, Italy and Spain.

Sequencing was performed with immunoSEQ multiplex PCR; in TCRdb, only in-frame clones are kept and a portion is missing. The sample lists over 150,000 clones, 70% to 80% occurring once. The germline V gene encodes CDR1 LGHDT and CDR2 YNNKEL (reference sequence). This CDR3 has 15 amino acids. V lost 6 bases, J lost 11 bases, and 24 bases lay in between. The specimen was PBMCs or T cells enriched from blood (not recorded which). The J gene is TRBJ2-3, the V gene TRBV3-1 (or the pseudogene TRBV3-2), with D possibly TRBD2 on 9 matching bases. The clonotype comes from a woman in her fifties or sixties who had recovered from COVID-19. CDR3 region: CASSPPASGTGVQYF. DNA of the CDR3: TGTGCCAGCAGTCCGCCGGCTAGCGGGACAGGAGTGCAGTATTTT.